The table lists the clone carrying this T cell receptor beta chain with a few counts. Its antigen is currently unknown. This record belongs to a study of cytomegalovirus exposure and HLA in healthy donors. At the level of the study: The 100 to 150 validation repertoires, a later analysis reported, used the same platform as the roughly 650 repertoires from the first cohort.

Study-level points and caveats: Specificity of a few CMV-associated chains for CMV antigens was verified in vitro. Overall, approximately 180 TCR beta chains were annotated as cytomegalovirus-associated.

TCRdb keeps only in-frame clones here, not all; method: immunoSEQ multiplex PCR. The sample carries about 200,000 clones, approximately 82% recorded once. The CDR3 length is 16 residues. With V trimmed by 6 bases and J by 3 bases, 6 bases remained unmatched. Germline lookup yields CDR1 SNHLY and CDR2 FYNNEI. Sequencing was performed on PBMCs. The sequence came from a woman aged 18 to 35 in good health and CMV-seronegative. V usage is TRBV2 and J usage is TRBJ2-3; 13 nucleotides agree with TRBD2. As DNA, the CDR3 is TGTGCCAGCAGGGCCACTAGCGGGGGGGAGACAGATACGCAGTATTTT. It codes for CASRATSGGETDTQYF.